This record looks at one TCR beta chain sequence and its context. The antigen is undetermined. Unexposed donor CD4+ T cells date from about 2010-2018, before the COVID-19 pandemic. CD4+ T cells were isolated from the cells after less than 13 days of culture. Cells permitting, SARS-CoV-2 S/N and four cold-coronavirus spikes were tested on unexposed-donor CD4+ T cells. PBMCs were plated at around 2.1 million per well in IL-2-containing medium. The CDR3 is 15 residues long. Germline V gene lookup returns CDR1 SGHAT and CDR2 FQNNGV. J gave up 1 base and V 1 base, and 4 bases lay outside the gene matches. These data originate in a study of CD4 T cells in relation to SARS-CoV-2 and coronaviruses. Study overall: After approximately 10 days of antigen culture, PBMC TCR beta CDR3s were sequenced. The negative reference was HIV-1 Nef peptide pool or peptide-free culture.

Data came from immunoSEQ multiplex PCR; TCRdb stores just in-frame clones and leaves some out. The data hold roughly 25,000 clones, with under 80% observed a single time. The sequence derives from a human donor in good health. The gene calls are TRBV11-2 and TRBJ2-7, with 7 nucleotides matching TRBD1. Sequenced input: CD4+ T cells from PBMCs, cultured in vitro. CDR3 bases: TGTGCCAGCAGCTTAGTCAGGGGGTTTTCCTACGAGCAGTACTTC. As protein: CASSLVRGFSYEQYF.